The entry that follows covers one TCR beta chain sequence. Its antigen has not been determined. Base qualities are not at hand, and no much larger clone is one base apart. The germline V gene provides CDR1 MDHEN and CDR2 SYDVKM. Unmatched junction bases come to 7, with V trimmed by 6 bases and J by 3 bases. The CDR3 covers 15 residues, taking in both the cysteine and the phenylalanine. Of the read, only the CDR3 DNA is kept; its 45 bases are in frame from base 1. Healthy HIV-negative adults with no recently reported acute infections or vaccinations were included as donors. Every donor was a Caucasian adult living in Nashville, Tennessee, USA. For unsorted samples, 75 million to 100 million PBMCs were counted and genomic DNA was extracted with the QIAamp DNA Blood Mini kit. Blood was collected by leukapheresis, and PBMCs were isolated by Ficoll-Histopaque density gradient centrifugation and then cryopreserved in liquid nitrogen vapor phase.

Using the deep immunoSEQ assay, TCR CDR3 regions were amplified from genomic DNA by multiplex PCR. Extracted genomic DNA from each cell subset was distributed evenly across all wells of several immunoSEQ 96-well plates, and each plate was treated as a replicate. Each replicate PCR for unsorted PBMC received 300 to 350 ng genomic DNA, equal to 30,000 or so T cell genomes. Unsorted PBMC genomic DNA was sequenced across ten immunoSEQ deep assay plates. Purified libraries were measured with a Qubit 3.0 fluorometer, size-checked on a Bioanalyzer 2100, and measured again with the KAPA Library Quantification kit. Every immunoSEQ 96-well plate was sequenced on a separate single-read 150-cycle Illumina NextSeq 550 flow cell. Per the original workflow: The immunoSEQ output contained only junctional sequences without quality scores, so filtering could not match that applied to full-length reads. To assign V/J genes and CDR3, sequences were annotated using PyIR, a Python wrapper for IgBLAST v1.9, with IMGT germline references. Reads were removed for weak V/J assignments (E-value above 1e-6), missing CDR3, stop codons, out-of-frame junctions, or ambiguous translated residues. A V3J clonotype was defined by an identical inferred V gene, J gene, and CDR3 amino acid sequence. Percentage overlap between repertoires was calculated by dividing the number of shared unique clonotypes by the size of the smaller repertoire. RTK rarefaction, the Chao1 estimator, and Recon v2.1 estimates of unobserved clonotypes were used to assess repertoire richness. Held by TCRdb, this immuneACCESS table contains in-frame sequences only and omits some clones. Under half of the omission traces to an unresolved V gene where checked; the cause of the rest is unknown. D and trimming were read from the DNA, whereas the V and J calls and clone size are those reported in that table. The sample table holds 450,000 to 500,000 clones, of which about 85% were seen once. In total, the top ten clones hold about 12% of the sample.

These data are taken from a study of shared clonotypes between healthy human individuals (TCRdb year 2020). In terms of the full investigation: A couple of women and a few men aged 18 to 49 years were included in the cohort. To estimate repertoire size and how much clonotypes are shared between individuals, the study performed deep sequencing of blood TCR repertoires from 4 to 6 healthy adults. Libraries were prepared and TCR repertoires were sequenced by different laboratories using diverse techniques, in order to increase sequencing depth and limit assay-specific biases. Leukapheresis yielded between about 0.94 and 10 billion PBMCs per donor. What the authors observed across the whole study: Based on pairwise subsampling, the degree of clonotype sharing among donors was expected to be affected by sequencing depth. Sampling was restricted to blood, and TCR repertoires in tissues likely differ from the TCR repertoires found in blood. The small number of donors limited the genetic and exposure-history diversity represented.

The chain is encoded by TRBV28 joined to TRBJ1-4, and TRBD1 matches 7 of the central bases. What was sequenced was PBMCs. The sequence came from a woman in her 40s in good health. Some clones in this sample may be carry-over from other donors' samples. CDR3 region: CASRSTGVANEKLFF. The nucleotide sequence reads TGTGCCAGCAGATCCACAGGGGTAGCTAATGAAAAACTGTTTTTT.